This TCR beta chain originates from a study of T cells in Graves' hyperthyroidism and ophthalmopathy. Across the study: At initial diagnosis, before any treatment had begun, peripheral blood was obtained.

Amplification targeted TCR beta CDR3 regions from RNA transcripts. The HTBI primer set drove a first-round RT-PCR of the TCR CDR3. Each CDR3 protein is one row after TCRdb ran MiXCR on the multiplex PCR reads. Here the sample spans 500,000 or so distinct CDR3 sequences, 15% to 20% being singletons. Ophthalmopathy patients showed a Clinical Activity Score of at least 3, NOSPECS grade of at least 4 and duration under 3 months. This clonotype appeared many times. CDR3 length equals 14 residues. V lost 2 bases, J lost 7 bases, and 15 bases lay in between. Germline assignment: CDR1 SGHTA and CDR2 FQGTGA. The chain joins TRBV7-3 to TRBJ2-7; maybe TRBD2 (6 bases). The sample was blood. The sequence was obtained from a woman in her late teens or twenties with Graves' ophthalmopathy. CDR3 amino acids: CASSLGGKNGEQYF. The CDR3 nucleotides read TGTGCCAGCAGCTTAGGGGGGAAGAATGGGGAGCAGTACTTC.